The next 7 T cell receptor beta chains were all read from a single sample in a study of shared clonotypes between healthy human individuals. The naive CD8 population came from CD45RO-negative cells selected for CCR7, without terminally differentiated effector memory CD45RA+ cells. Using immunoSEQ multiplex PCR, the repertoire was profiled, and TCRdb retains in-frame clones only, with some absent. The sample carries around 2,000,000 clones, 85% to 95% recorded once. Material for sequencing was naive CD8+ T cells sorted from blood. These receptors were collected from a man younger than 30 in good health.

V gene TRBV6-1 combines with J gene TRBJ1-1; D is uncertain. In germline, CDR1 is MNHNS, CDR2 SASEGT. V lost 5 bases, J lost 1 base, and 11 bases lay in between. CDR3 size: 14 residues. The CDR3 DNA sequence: TGTGCCAGCAGTACGACCGATTGGAACACTGAAGCTTTCTTT. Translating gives CASSTTDWNTEAFF.

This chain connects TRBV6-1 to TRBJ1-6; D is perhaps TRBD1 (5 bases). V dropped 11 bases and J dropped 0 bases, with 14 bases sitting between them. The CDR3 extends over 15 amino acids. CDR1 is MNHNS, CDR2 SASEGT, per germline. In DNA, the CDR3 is TGTGCCGGACAAGACCCGAGCTCCTATAATTCACCCCTCCACTTT. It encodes CAGQDPSSYNSPLHF.

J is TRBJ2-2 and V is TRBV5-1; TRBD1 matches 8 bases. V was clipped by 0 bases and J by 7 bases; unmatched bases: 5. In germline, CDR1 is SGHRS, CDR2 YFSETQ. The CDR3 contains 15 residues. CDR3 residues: CASSLDQGARGELFF. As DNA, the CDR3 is TGCGCCAGCAGCTTGGATCAGGGGGCGCGCGGGGAGCTGTTTTTT.

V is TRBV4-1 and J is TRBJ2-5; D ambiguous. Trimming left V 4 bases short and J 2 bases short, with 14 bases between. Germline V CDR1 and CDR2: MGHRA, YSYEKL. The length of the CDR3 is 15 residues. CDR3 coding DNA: TGCGCCAGCAGCCCCCAAATAGCTTGGCAAGAGACCCAGTACTTC. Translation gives CASSPQIAWQETQYF.

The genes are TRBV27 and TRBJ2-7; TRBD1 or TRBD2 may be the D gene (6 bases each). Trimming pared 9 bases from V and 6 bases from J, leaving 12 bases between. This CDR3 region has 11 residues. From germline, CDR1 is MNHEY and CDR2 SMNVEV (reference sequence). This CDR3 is CASRGGREQYF. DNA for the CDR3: TGTGCCAGTAGAGGGGGGCGCGAGCAGTACTTC.

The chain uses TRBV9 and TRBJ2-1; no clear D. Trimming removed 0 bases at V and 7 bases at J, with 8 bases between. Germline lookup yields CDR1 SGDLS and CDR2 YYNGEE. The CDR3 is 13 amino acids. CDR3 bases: TGTGCCAGCAGCGTAGAACCGGAAAATGAGCAGTTCTTC. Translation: CASSVEPENEQFF.

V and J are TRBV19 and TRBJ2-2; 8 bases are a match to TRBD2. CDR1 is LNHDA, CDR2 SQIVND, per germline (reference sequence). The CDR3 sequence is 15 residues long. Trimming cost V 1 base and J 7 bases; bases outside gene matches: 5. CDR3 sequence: CASSIVAGGHGELFF. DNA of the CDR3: TGTGCCAGTAGTATAGTGGCGGGGGGACACGGGGAGCTGTTTTTT.